The 21 T cell receptor beta chains below all came from one sample that was sequenced in a study of blood T cells in healthy people across ages. The second PCR ran about 6 to 11 cycles with a sample-barcoded 5' primer and J-beta primers. TCRdb re-analysed the 5' RACE reads in MiXCR, keeping a single row per CDR3 protein. The table records roughly 2 million distinct CDR3 sequences, roughly 52% of them present only once. The source material was blood. The receptors were gathered from a woman aged 40 to 50 in good health.

This clonotype was picked up a small number of times. The genes are TRBV20-1 and TRBJ2-4; D is ambiguous. The CDR3 consists of 15 residues. Trimming took 0 bases from V and 1 from J, leaving 10 bases between them. In germline, CDR1 is DFQATT, CDR2 SNEGSKA (reference sequence). The CDR3 bases are TGCAGTGCTAGAGAACTGGGTTTTGCCAAAAACATTCAGTACTTC. The encoded protein is CSARELGFAKNIQYF.

This CDR3 is CASSVVLADYLSSYNEQFF. The CDR3 nucleotides read TGTGCCAGCAGCGTAGTTCTAGCGGACTACCTAAGCTCCTACAATGAGCAGTTCTTC. This chain links TRBV9 with TRBJ2-1, with TRBD2 identical over 7 bases. The CDR3 sequence is 19 residues long. CDR1 is SGDLS and CDR2 is YYNGEE in the germline V gene. V was clipped by 0 bases and J by 0 bases; unmatched bases: 12.

The gene calls are TRBV7-2 and TRBJ2-3; TRBD2 agrees at 10 bases. CDR1 SGHTA and CDR2 FQGNSA come from the germline V gene. The ends lost 1 base at V and 0 bases at J; junction bases unmatched: 4. The CDR3 totals 17 residues. The CDR3, as DNA: TGTGCCAGCAGCTTAGTAATAGCGGGGGGCAGCACAGATACGCAGTATTTT. It encodes CASSLVIAGGSTDTQYF.

This clonotype was counted between two and nine times. This chain links TRBV4-2 with TRBJ2-7; the match to TRBD1 covers 9 bases. CDR3 length: 13 residues. The trim removed 10 bases at V and 1 base at J, leaving 5 bases unmatched. From germline, CDR1 is LGHNA and CDR2 YNFKEQ. The CDR3 nucleotides read TGTGCCACGGGGGGACAGGGATCCTACGAGCAGTACTTC. Protein: CATGGQGSYEQYF.

The chain recombines TRBV5-1 with TRBJ2-5, with 8 bases identical to TRBD2. The germline CDR1 and CDR2 sequences are SGHRS and YFSETQ. After removal of 5 bases from V and 4 bases from J, the junction contained 4 bases not matched to a gene. This CDR3 spans 13 amino acids. The CDR3 coding sequence is TGCGCCAGCAGGGAAAGCGGGGGAGAGACCCAGTACTTC. Translation gives CASRESGGETQYF.

This chain joins TRBV20-1 and TRBJ2-5; 11 nucleotides align to TRBD2. This CDR3 comprises 16 residues. Germline assignment: CDR1 DFQATT and CDR2 SNEGSKA (reference sequence). J was trimmed by 5 bases and V by 5 bases; bases with no gene match: 13. Written as DNA, the CDR3 is TGCAGTGCTTTAGACCCACTAGCGGGGGCAGGGGAGACCCAGTACTTC. Its translation is CSALDPLAGAGETQYF.

This rearrangement joins TRBV27 to TRBJ1-1; D ambiguous. Trimming removed 5 bases from V and 1 base from J, with 20 bases in between. This CDR3 is built from 17 residues. Germline V gene sequence: CDR1 MNHEY, CDR2 SMNVEV (reference sequence). The CDR3 coding sequence is TGTGCCAGCAGTCTCATGCCCCTCGGAGGAGGGAACACTGAAGCTTTCTTT. It is translated as CASSLMPLGGGNTEAFF.

V usage is TRBV7-2 and J usage is TRBJ2-5, with D perhaps matching TRBD2 (6 bases). This CDR3 has 16 amino acids. Germline V gene sequence: CDR1 SGHTA, CDR2 FQGNSA. Trimming left V 5 bases short and J 2 bases short, with 18 bases between. In DNA form, the CDR3 reads TGTGCCAGCAGCCGTTTCGGAGGGATCCTACAAGAGACCCAGTACTTC. It encodes CASSRFGGILQETQYF.

In this sample, this clonotype turned up a few times. A much bigger clone sits one base away, suggesting this may be a read error. The chain links TRBV7-6 to TRBJ2-7; no reliable D call. The CDR3 contains 11 residues. Trimming took 5 bases from V and 4 from J, leaving 6 bases between them. CDR1 is SGHVS and CDR2 is FNYEAQ in the germline V gene. The CDR3, as DNA: TGTGCCAGCAGCGACCAGTACGAGCAGTACTTC. The encoded protein is CASSDQYEQYF. Full variable domain (rest looked up from reference TRBV7-6 and TRBJ2-7): GAGVSQSPRYKVTKRGQDVALRCDPISGHVSLYWYRQALGQGPEFLTYFNYEAQQDKSGLPNDRFSAERPEGSISTLTIQRTEQRDSAMYRCASSDQYEQYFGPGTRLTVT.

A word on this clonotype: This clone may be a read error of a much larger clone one base away. The V gene is TRBV4-1, the J gene TRBJ2-1; TRBD2 matches at 9 bases. Per germline, CDR1 MGHRA and CDR2 YSYEKL. This CDR3 region has 14 residues. The CDR3 sequence: CARSLLAGYNEQFF. The CDR3 DNA follows: TGCGCCCGCAGCCTCCTAGCGGGGTACAATGAGCAGTTCTTC.

V gene TRBV18 combines with J gene TRBJ2-5; D could derive from TRBD1 or TRBD2 (6 bases each). The length of the CDR3 is 12 residues. Germline assignment: CDR1 KGHSH and CDR2 LQKENI. V lost 8 bases and J 11 bases, leaving 18 bases between the germline ends. Here the CDR3 reads CASRGDSVEQYF. Written as DNA, the CDR3 is TGTGCCAGCAGGGGGGACTCAGTGGAGCAGTACTTC.

There are a few counts of this clonotype. The V and J genes are TRBV27 and TRBJ1-1, with TRBD1 identical over 7 bases. The CDR3 length is 16 residues. J was trimmed by 5 bases and V by 6 bases; bases with no gene match: 15. Germline-derived CDR1 and CDR2 are MNHEY and SMNVEV (reference sequence). Here the CDR3 reads CASSSERQGAGTEAFF. The CDR3 nucleotides read TGTGCCAGCAGCTCAGAGAGACAGGGCGCCGGGACTGAAGCTTTCTTT.

The CDR3 loop is CASRLGTGYEQYF. The CDR3 DNA is TGTGCCAGCAGGTTGGGCACAGGGTACGAGCAGTACTTC. The chain combines TRBV12-3 or TRBV12-4 with TRBJ2-7; possible D gene TRBD1, 6 bases. The CDR3 totals 13 residues. Trimming took off 6 bases at V and 4 bases at J, with 13 bases between the two ends.

This rearrangement joins TRBV3-1 to TRBJ2-7; possible D gene TRBD2, 7 bases. This CDR3 spans 16 amino acids. Trimming removed 4 bases from V and 1 base from J, with 17 bases in between. Germline values: CDR1 LGHDT, CDR2 YNNKEL (reference sequence). CDR3 region: CASSPSRGAISYEQYF. Written as DNA, the CDR3 is TGTGCCAGCAGCCCCTCACGGGGGGCGATTTCCTACGAGCAGTACTTC.

This clonotype was counted ten times or more. The chain joins TRBV4-1 to TRBJ2-7; D may be TRBD1 or TRBD2 (5 bases each). The CDR3 totals 15 residues. Germline CDR1 is MGHRA and CDR2 is YSYEKL. Trimming stripped 1 base from V and 1 base from J, with 11 bases between. Here the CDR3 DNA reads TGCGCCAGCAGCCAAGGAGCCGGGGCTTCCTACGAGCAGTACTTC. Amino acids: CASSQGAGASYEQYF.

The rearrangement uses TRBV20-1 and TRBJ2-1; weak D call: TRBD2 (7 bases). V lost 3 bases and J 7 bases, leaving 19 bases between the germline ends. The germline V gene has CDR1 DFQATT and CDR2 SNEGSKA (reference sequence). This CDR3 region has 15 residues. CDR3 nucleotides: TGCAGTGCTAGTATAGGGGGGGCTTTTTTTAATGAGCAGTTCTTC. The encoded protein is CSASIGGAFFNEQFF.

The chain joins TRBV5-1 to TRBJ1-1; D unresolved. Trimming removed 1 base at V and 2 bases at J, with 9 bases between. The CDR3 contains 14 residues. Germline V gene sequence: CDR1 SGHRS, CDR2 YFSETQ. CDR3 nucleotide sequence: TGCGCCAGCAGCTTGAACAGCTTCAACACTGAAGCTTTCTTT. It translates to CASSLNSFNTEAFF.

The V gene is TRBV5-1, the J gene TRBJ2-3, with D possibly being TRBD1 (6 bases). This CDR3 is 17 amino acids long. The ends were cut back, 4 bases at V and 0 bases at J, with 18 bases in the middle. Germline V gene lookup returns CDR1 SGHRS and CDR2 YFSETQ. The CDR3 sequence: CASSPPRGTLSTDTQYF. The CDR3 DNA reads as TGCGCCAGCAGCCCCCCGAGGGGGACCTTGAGCACAGATACGCAGTATTTT.

The V and J genes are TRBV7-2 and TRBJ1-5, with D maybe TRBD1 (5 bases). Germline loops: CDR1 SGHTA, CDR2 FQGNSA. CDR3 length: 15 amino acids. Trimming cost V 1 base and J 3 bases, with 10 bases left between them. The CDR3 DNA follows: TGTACCAGCAGCTTAGAGCAGGGCCCCAATCAGCCCCAGCATTTT. Amino acid sequence: CTSSLEQGPNQPQHF.

This clonotype was seen more than once but under ten times. This chain joins TRBV12-3 or TRBV12-4 and TRBJ2-5; 12 bases line up with TRBD2. Unmatched junction bases numbered 5, after V lost 4 bases and J lost 2 bases. CDR3 size: 16 residues. CDR3 amino acids: CASSSPGTSGQETQYF. CDR3 sequence (DNA): TGTGCCAGCAGTTCCCCCGGGACTAGCGGGCAAGAGACCCAGTACTTC.

This clonotype was observed a few times. This chain links TRBV29-1 with TRBJ2-5, with no clear D. CDR1 is SQVTM and CDR2 is ANQGSEA in the germline V gene. V lost 6 bases to trimming and J lost 4 bases, with 12 bases between them. This CDR3 has 12 amino acids. The CDR3 here is CSVLVGIETQYF. CDR3 sequence (DNA): TGCAGCGTCCTCGTTGGAATAGAGACCCAGTACTTC.